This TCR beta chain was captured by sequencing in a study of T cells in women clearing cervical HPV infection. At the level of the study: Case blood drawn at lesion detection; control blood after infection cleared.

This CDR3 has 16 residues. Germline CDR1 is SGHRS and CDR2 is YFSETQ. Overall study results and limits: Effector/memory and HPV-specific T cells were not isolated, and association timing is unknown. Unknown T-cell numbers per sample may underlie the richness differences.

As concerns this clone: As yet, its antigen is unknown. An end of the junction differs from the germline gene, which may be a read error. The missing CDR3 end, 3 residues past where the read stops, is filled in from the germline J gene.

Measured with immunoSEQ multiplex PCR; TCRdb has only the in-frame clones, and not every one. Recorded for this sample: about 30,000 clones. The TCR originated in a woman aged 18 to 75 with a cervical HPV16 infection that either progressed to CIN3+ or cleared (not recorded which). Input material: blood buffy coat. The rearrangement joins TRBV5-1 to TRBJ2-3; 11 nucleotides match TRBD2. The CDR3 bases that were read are TGCGCCAGCAGTTTGGGACTAGCGGTATACACAGATACG. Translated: CASSLGLAVYTDT. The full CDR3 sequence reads CASSLGLAVYTDTQYF.